The T cell receptor beta chain under discussion was sequenced for a study of OX40 agonist ivuxolimab in advanced cancers. Sequencing was performed with immunoSEQ multiplex PCR; in TCRdb, only in-frame clones are kept and a portion is missing. The data show about 37,000 clones, around 93% seen once. The study's findings and limits: In the expanded peripheral T cells, antigen specificity was never determined.

The CDR3 contains 15 residues. CDR1 is MNHNS, CDR2 SASEGT, per germline. V shed 0 bases, J shed 0 bases, and the junction held 0 bases outside the gene matches. Ten or more counts support this clone. The antigen is not known. Being one base from a much bigger clone, this may be a read error. This sequence originates from an adult with an advanced solid tumor such as melanoma, head and neck, liver or kidney cancer. Sample: CD4+ or CD8+ T cells sorted from blood, taken in a trial of the OX40 agonist ivuxolimab. The rearrangement joins TRBV6-1 to TRBJ2-7, with TRBD2 matching over 9 bases. DNA of the CDR3: TGTGCCAGCAGTGAAGCTAGCGGGAGCTCCTACGAGCAGTACTTC. Protein sequence: CASSEASGSSYEQYF.